This T cell receptor beta chain was obtained from a study of human T cells and chemical hapten exposure (dated by TCRdb to the early 2020s). Background for the entire study: For sensitization, 2% DPC in acetone was applied to a roughly 2 cm by roughly 2 cm area of upper inner arm skin. Throughout the study period of 20 to 30 weeks, patients also received therapeutic DPC doses to the scalp every week. Patch testing on the upper back used Finn chambers containing 0.01% DPC, with scoring done after 6 days according to International Contact Dermatitis Research Group standards. The mostly female patient cohort included alopecia areata with under or over 50% scalp involvement, alopecia totalis and alopecia universalis. The libraries were sequenced as a pool, and the TCR yield per sample differed mostly because of small variations in library volumes within the pool. Peripheral blood TCR repertoire changes were tracked in vivo in alopecia patients during primary and secondary sensitization to the hapten diphenylcyclopropenone (DPC). Patient blood was sampled pre-sensitization (week 0) and at 2, 6 and about 24 weeks after DPC sensitization. Blood for TCR sequencing was provided by twenty-nine alopecia patients at one to four time points (pre-sensitization, 2, 6 and 24 weeks).

Libraries came from RACE. The sample was run on a NextSeq 500. During library preparation, unique molecular identifiers were attached to individual cDNA molecules so that TCRs could be counted quantitatively and reproducibly. For every blood RNA sample, sequencing covered both the TCR alpha and TCR beta chains. For the original study's pipeline: The median number of TCRs per sample was approximately 96,000, ranging from roughly 20,000 to 690,600. V, J and CDR3 annotation of the TCR reads was carried out using the Decombinator software suite. For PS versus PT1 abundance plots, all samples were subsampled to the same number of TCRs (28,000). TCRs were defined as expanded if absent before sensitization and observed at least eight times at the 2-week time point. TCRdb reran the public reads through fastp at Q25 and MiXCR, keeping productive beta chains. When rows share a CDR3 protein, they turn into one entry using the most common DNA and genes. The V and J calls, along with clone size, are taken from TCRdb and not from the paper's own processing. The sample table contains tens of thousands of distinct CDR3 sequences; only one count was recorded for 32% of them. Of the sample, 7.5% to 10% is held by the ten largest clones.

Paper-wide results and their limitations: Alopecia, a presumed autoimmune disease, was present in all patients, so the immune response of the patients might differ from that of healthy individuals. Patch test score correlated positively with the number of PT1 expanded TCRs, reaching significance at thresholds 8, 16 and 32 but not at 4. DPC sensitization did not change the number of TCRs with a frequency above 1 in 1000, and there was no evidence of changes in global repertoire structure. Compared with pre-sensitization or healthy control sets, expanded TCRs formed significantly more large CDR3 similarity clusters, which is consistent with antigen-driven responses. After repeated subsampling, changes were observed in the strength of the expansion versus patch-test correlation and in the threshold at which the correlation became significant.

The sample's time point label, decoded: patch test 1, 2 weeks after DPC sensitization. What the treatment or condition label conveys for this sample: therapeutic diphenylcyclopropenone sensitization with weekly scalp DPC. At every patch-test visit, the blood draw took place before the patch test was put on. Eligible patients were aged 18 to 70, diagnosed with alopecia, deemed suitable for DPC therapy, and excluded if pregnant. Unfractionated whole blood was collected in Tempus Blood RNA tubes, and total RNA was extracted from that blood. This clonotype was counted between two and nine times. The target of this receptor is not known. Base qualities were left out, and no much larger clone turns up one base away. CDR1 MNHNY and CDR2 SVGAGI are derived from the germline V gene (reference sequence). V is shortened by 3 bases, J by 6 bases, and the region joining them spans 9 bases. From cysteine to phenylalanine, the CDR3 is 12 amino acids long. Just CDR3 DNA is preserved here, 36 bases in frame from base 1.

This chain is built from TRBV6-6 and TRBJ2-7; the D gene is perhaps TRBD2, on 5 matching bases. The sample here was whole blood, taken in connection with sensitization to the hapten diphenylcyclopropenone (DPC). This receptor was identified in a man aged 35-49 years with alopecia areata. Some clones in this sample may be carry-over from other donors' samples. The CDR3 is CASSYGTSEQYF. The sequence in DNA is TGTGCCAGCAGTTATGGAACTAGCGAGCAGTACTTC.